What follows describes a single T cell receptor beta chain. Its specificity is not known. The data belong to a study of shared clonotypes between healthy human individuals. General study results and limits: Represented diversity, genetic and exposure-history alike, was limited by few donors. Apart from blood, nothing was sampled; tissue repertoires likely differ.

CD4+ cells were split into CD45RA+ naive and CD45RA-negative memory subsets. This CDR3 region has 14 residues. The germline CDR1 and CDR2 sequences are SGHVS and FQNEAQ. The germline V and J ends were trimmed by 1 base and 4 bases, with 10 bases remaining between them. The method was immunoSEQ multiplex PCR; TCRdb's version includes in-frame clones alone and lacks a portion of them. The data hold some 900,000 clones, with 76% observed a single time. The receptor's source is a man aged 18 to 29 in good health. The chain combines TRBV7-8 with TRBJ1-2, with D unclear. Sequencing input: memory CD4+ T cells sorted from blood. Specified subset: CD45RA-negative fraction. CDR3: CASSLGGGPYGYTF. The CDR3 bases are TGTGCCAGCAGCTTAGGGGGAGGGCCCTATGGCTACACCTTC.